This T cell receptor (beta chain) was identified during a study of T cells in Graves' hyperthyroidism and ophthalmopathy. Study-level results: Ophthalmopathy was identified by the model a median about six months ahead of onset. Blood shared most expanded thyroid clonotypes above 0.001.

In regard to this clonotype: Antigen: not known.

RNA transcripts served as the template for amplifying TCR beta CDR3 regions. HTBI primers were the set used in a first-round RT-PCR of the TCR CDR3. In TCRdb, the multiplex PCR reads were re-called with MiXCR into one record per CDR3 protein. This sample has 450,000 to 700,000 distinct CDR3 sequences, with 46% found just once. Orbital computed tomography, thyroid ultrasound, serum thyroxine and TRAb, and clinical symptoms together informed the diagnoses. V lost 4 bases, J lost 5 bases, and 6 bases stayed unmatched. CDR1 and CDR2 (germline): SQVTM, ANQGSEA. This CDR3 is 13 amino acids long. Material: peripheral blood or thyroid tissue (not recorded which). The gene calls are TRBV29-1 and TRBJ2-5, with 8 nucleotides matching TRBD2. The sequence came from an adult woman with Graves' disease, either hyperthyroidism or ophthalmopathy (not recorded which). The CDR3 sequence is CSVVLAGLETQYF. The CDR3 DNA is TGCAGCGTTGTGTTAGCGGGGTTGGAGACCCAGTACTTC.